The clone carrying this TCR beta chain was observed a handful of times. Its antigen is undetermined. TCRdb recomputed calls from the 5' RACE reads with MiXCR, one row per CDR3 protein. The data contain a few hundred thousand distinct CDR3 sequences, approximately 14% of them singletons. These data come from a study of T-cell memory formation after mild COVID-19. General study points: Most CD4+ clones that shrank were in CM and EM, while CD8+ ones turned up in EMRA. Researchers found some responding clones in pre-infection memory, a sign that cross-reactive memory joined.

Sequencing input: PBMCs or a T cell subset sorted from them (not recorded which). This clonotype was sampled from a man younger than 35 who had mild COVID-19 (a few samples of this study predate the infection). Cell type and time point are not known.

The CDR3: CASNLVQGAQGYTF. Here the CDR3 DNA reads TGTGCCAGCAACCTGGTACAGGGGGCGCAGGGCTACACCTTC. The V and J genes are TRBV12-3 or TRBV12-4 and TRBJ1-2; 9 bases fit TRBD1. V gave up 7 bases and J gave up 8 bases; unmatched junction bases: 11. The CDR3 extends over 14 amino acids.